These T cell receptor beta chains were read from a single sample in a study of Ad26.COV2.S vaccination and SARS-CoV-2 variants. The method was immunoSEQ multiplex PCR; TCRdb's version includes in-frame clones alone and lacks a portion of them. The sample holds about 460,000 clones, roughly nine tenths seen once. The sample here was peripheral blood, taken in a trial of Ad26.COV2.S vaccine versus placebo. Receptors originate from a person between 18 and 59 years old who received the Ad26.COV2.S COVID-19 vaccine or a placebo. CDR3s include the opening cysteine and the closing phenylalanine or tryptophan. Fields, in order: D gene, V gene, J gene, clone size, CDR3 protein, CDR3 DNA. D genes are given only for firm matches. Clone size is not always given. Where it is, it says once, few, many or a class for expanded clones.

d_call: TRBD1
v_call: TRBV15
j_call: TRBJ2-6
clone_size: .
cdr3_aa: CATSRDPGTVPGANVLTF
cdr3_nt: TGTGCCACCAGCAGAGACCCCGGGACAGTCCCGGGGGCCAACGTCCTGACTTTC

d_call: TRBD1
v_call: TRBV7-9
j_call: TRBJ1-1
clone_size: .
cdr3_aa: CASSLTGFAEAFF
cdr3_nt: TGTGCCAGCAGCTTGACAGGGTTTGCTGAAGCTTTCTTT

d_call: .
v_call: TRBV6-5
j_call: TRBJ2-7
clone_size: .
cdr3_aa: CASSQQEFAPYEQYF
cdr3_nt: TGTGCCAGCAGTCAACAGGAATTCGCTCCCTACGAGCAGTACTTC

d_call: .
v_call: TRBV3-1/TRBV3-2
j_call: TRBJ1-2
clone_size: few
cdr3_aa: CASSHGAGRLGYGYTF
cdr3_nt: TGTGCCAGCAGCCACGGGGCAGGGCGGCTGGGCTATGGCTACACCTTC

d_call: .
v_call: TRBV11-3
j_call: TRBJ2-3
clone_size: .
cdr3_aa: CASSLDPGGGADTQYF
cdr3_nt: TGTGCCAGCAGCTTAGATCCTGGGGGAGGAGCAGATACGCAGTATTTT

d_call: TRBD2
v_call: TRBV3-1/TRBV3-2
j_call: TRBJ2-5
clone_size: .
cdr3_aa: CASSPGGAGQETQYF
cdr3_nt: TGTGCCAGCAGCCCCGGGGGAGCGGGGCAAGAGACCCAGTACTTC

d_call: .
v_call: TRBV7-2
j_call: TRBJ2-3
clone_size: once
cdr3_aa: CASSLGGGPGGDTQYF
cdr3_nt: TGTGCCAGCAGCTTAGGCGGAGGGCCAGGTGGGGATACGCAGTATTTT

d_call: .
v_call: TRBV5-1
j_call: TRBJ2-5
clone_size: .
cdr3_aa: CASSPRTDARTQYF
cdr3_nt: TGCGCCAGCAGCCCCCGAACAGACGCCCGGACCCAGTACTTC

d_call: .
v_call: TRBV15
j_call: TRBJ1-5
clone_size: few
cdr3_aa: CATSREGDGNQPQHF
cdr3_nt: TGTGCCACCAGCCGCGAAGGGGATGGCAATCAGCCCCAGCATTTT

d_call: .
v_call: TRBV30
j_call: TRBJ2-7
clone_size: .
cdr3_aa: CAWSRKTGRGHLYEQYF
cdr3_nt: TGTGCCTGGAGTAGGAAAACAGGGAGGGGGCACCTCTACGAGCAGTACTTC

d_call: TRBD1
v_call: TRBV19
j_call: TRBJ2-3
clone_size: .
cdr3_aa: CASSLGQGFTDTQYF
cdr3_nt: TGTGCCAGTAGTTTGGGACAGGGCTTCACAGATACGCAGTATTTT

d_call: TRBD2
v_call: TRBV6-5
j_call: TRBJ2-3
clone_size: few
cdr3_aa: CASSPGLARTDTQYF
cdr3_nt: TGTGCCAGCAGCCCGGGACTAGCACGGACAGATACGCAGTATTTT

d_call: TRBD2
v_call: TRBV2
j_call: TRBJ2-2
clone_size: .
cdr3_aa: CASSDHQGETSGDHFGELFF
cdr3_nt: TGTGCCAGCAGTGATCATCAGGGCGAGACTAGCGGGGATCACTTCGGGGAGCTGTTTTTT

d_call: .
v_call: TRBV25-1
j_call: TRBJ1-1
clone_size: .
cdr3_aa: CASSGYGATEAFF
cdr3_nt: TGTGCCAGCAGTGGGTATGGGGCCACTGAAGCTTTCTTT

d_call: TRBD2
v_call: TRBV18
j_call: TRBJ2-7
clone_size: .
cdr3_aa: CASSPLTSVYEQYF
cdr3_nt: TGTGCCAGCTCACCGCTAACTAGCGTCTACGAGCAGTACTTC

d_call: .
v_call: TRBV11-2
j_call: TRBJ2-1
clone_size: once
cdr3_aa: CASSLGGTNEQFF
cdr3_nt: TGTGCCAGCAGCTTAGGAGGCACCAATGAGCAGTTCTTC

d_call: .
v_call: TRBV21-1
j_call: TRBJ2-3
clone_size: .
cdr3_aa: CASSKEGTRVPDTQYF
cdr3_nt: TGTGCCAGCAGCAAAGAAGGGACTAGGGTCCCAGATACGCAGTATTTT

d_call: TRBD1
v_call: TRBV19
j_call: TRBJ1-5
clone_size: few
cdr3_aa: CASRDSQVVQPQHF
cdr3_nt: TGTGCCAGCCGGGACAGCCAGGTTGTTCAGCCCCAGCATTTT

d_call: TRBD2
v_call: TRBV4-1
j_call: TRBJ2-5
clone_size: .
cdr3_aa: CASSQAGLAPETQYF
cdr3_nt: TGCGCCAGCAGCCAAGCCGGACTAGCACCAGAGACCCAGTACTTC

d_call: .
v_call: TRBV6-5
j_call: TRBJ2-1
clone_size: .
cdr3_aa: CASSYSTGDANEQFF
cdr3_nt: TGTGCCAGCAGTTACTCGACGGGAGATGCGAATGAGCAGTTCTTC

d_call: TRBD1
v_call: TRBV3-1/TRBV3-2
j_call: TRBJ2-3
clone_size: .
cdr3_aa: CASRGTGTDTQYF
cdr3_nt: TGTGCCAGCAGAGGGACAGGGACAGATACGCAGTATTTT

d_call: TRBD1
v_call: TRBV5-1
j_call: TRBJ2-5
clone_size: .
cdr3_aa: CASSLVGQGPWETQYF
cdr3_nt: TGCGCCAGCAGCTTGGTGGGACAGGGGCCCTGGGAGACCCAGTACTTC

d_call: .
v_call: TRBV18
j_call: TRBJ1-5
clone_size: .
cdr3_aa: CASSPNSNQPQHF
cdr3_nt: TGTGCCAGCTCACCTAATAGCAATCAGCCCCAGCATTTT

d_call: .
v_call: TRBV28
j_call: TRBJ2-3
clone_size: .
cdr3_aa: CASSFVGSTDTQYF
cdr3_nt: TGTGCCAGCAGTTTTGTGGGAAGCACAGATACGCAGTATTTT

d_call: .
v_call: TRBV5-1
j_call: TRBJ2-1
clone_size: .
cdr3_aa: CASSSDGTRSYNEQFF
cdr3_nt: TGCGCCAGCAGCTCCGATGGGACCCGCTCCTACAATGAGCAGTTCTTC

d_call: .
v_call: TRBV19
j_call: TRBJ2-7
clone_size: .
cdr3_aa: CASSMLGQAYEQYF
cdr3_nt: TGTGCCAGTAGTATGCTGGGGCAAGCCTACGAGCAGTACTTC

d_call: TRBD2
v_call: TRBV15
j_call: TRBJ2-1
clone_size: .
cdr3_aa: CATSITSGKVEQFF
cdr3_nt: TGTGCCACCAGCATCACTAGCGGGAAGGTTGAGCAGTTCTTC

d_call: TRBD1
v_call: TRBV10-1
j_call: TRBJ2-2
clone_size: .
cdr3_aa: CASSEGQGDSGELFF
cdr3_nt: TGCGCCAGCAGTGAGGGACAGGGGGATTCCGGGGAGCTGTTTTTT

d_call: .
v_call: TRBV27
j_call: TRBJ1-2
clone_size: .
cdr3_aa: CASARDSYYGYTF
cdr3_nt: TGTGCCAGCGCCAGGGATTCGTACTATGGCTACACCTTC

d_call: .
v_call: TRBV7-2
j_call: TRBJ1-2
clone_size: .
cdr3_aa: CASSLAGGNYGYTF
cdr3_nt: TGTGCCAGCAGCTTAGCGGGCGGGAACTATGGCTACACCTTC

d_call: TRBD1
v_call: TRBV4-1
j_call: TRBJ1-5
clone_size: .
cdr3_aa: CASSQEYSGQGHQPQHF
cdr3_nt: TGCGCCAGCAGCCAAGAATATTCCGGACAGGGGCATCAGCCCCAGCATTTT

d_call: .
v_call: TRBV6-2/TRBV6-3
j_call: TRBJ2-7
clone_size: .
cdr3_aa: CASSYRGRENEQYF
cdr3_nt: TGTGCCAGCAGTTACCGGGGCAGGGAAAACGAGCAGTACTTC

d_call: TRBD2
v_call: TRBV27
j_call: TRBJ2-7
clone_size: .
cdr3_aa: CASSLSLASSGTYEQYF
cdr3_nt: TGTGCCAGCAGTTTATCTCTGGCCTCTAGCGGGACCTACGAGCAGTACTTC

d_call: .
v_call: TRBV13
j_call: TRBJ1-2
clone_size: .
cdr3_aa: CASSLSFGGYTF
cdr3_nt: TGTGCCAGCAGCTTATCCTTTGGTGGCTACACCTTC

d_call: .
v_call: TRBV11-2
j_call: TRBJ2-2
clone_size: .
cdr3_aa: CASSLRRANTGELFF
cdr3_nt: TGTGCCAGCAGCCTAAGGAGGGCTAATACCGGGGAGCTGTTTTTT

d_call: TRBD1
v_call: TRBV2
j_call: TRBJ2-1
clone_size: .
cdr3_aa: CASNGRGYGNEQFF
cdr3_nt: TGTGCCAGCAACGGCAGGGGGTATGGCAATGAGCAGTTCTTC

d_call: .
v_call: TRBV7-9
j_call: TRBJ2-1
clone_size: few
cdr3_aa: CASSHLDVPAEQFF
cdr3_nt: TGTGCCAGCAGCCATCTTGACGTACCTGCGGAGCAGTTCTTC

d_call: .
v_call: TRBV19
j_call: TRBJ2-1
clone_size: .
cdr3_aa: CASSRVAGSYNEQFF
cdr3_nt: TGTGCCAGTAGTCGTGTAGCCGGCTCCTACAATGAGCAGTTCTTC

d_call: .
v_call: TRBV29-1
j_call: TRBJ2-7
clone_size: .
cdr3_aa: CSVASQGLSGEQYF
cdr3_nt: TGCAGCGTTGCATCTCAGGGACTCTCAGGCGAGCAGTACTTC

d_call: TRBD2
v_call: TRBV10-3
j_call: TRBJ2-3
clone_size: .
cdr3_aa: CAIRPGLAGGPFIDTQYF
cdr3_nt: TGTGCCATTCGTCCGGGACTAGCGGGGGGGCCCTTTATAGATACGCAGTATTTT

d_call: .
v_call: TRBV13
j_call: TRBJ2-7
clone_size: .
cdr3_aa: CASSFGSSYEQYF
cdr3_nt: TGTGCCAGCAGCTTTGGGAGCTCCTACGAGCAGTACTTC